This TCR beta chain emerged from a study of blood T cell repertoires in COVID-19. Original data processing: From reference gene primer amplification, estimates of nucleated cell counts were derived. TCRdb's table, derived via immunoSEQ multiplex PCR, lists solely in-frame clones and lacks some. V, J and clone size reflect that table, while D and trimming were determined from the DNA. The sample lists hundreds of thousands of clones; 88% were seen once. In assigning cohorts, the study relied on participant-reported clinical history. With V trimmed by 0 bases and J by 3 bases, 6 bases remained unmatched. Germline values: CDR1 MGHRA, CDR2 YSYEKL. The length of the CDR3 is 17 residues.

The source material was PBMCs or T cells enriched from blood (not recorded which). The receptor comes from a woman aged 45 to 65 who had recovered from COVID-19. V usage is TRBV4-1 and J usage is TRBJ2-3, with 10 bases aligning to TRBD2. CDR3 sequence (DNA): TGCGCCAGCAGCCAAGAAGCTAGCGGGAGATTAACAGATACGCAGTATTTT. This gives the protein CASSQEASGRLTDTQYF.